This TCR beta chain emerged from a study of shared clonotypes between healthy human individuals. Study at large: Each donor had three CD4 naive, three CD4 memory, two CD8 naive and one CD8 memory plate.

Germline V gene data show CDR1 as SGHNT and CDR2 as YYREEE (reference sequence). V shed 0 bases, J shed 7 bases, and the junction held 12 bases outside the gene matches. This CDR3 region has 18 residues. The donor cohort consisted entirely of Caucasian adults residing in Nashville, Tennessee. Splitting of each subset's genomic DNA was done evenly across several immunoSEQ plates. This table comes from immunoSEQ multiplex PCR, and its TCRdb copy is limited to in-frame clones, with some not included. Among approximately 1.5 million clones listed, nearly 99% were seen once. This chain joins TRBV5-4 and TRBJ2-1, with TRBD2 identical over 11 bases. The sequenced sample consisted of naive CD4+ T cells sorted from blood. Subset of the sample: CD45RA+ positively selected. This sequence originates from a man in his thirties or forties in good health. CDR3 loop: CASSLGGLAGGRKNEQFF. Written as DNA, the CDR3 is TGTGCCAGCAGCTTGGGAGGCCTAGCGGGAGGCCGTAAGAATGAGCAGTTCTTC.